Listed here are 23 T cell receptor beta chains from one sample, sequenced in a study of blood T cell repertoires in COVID-19. Sequencing used immunoSEQ multiplex PCR; TCRdb keeps in-frame clones, though not all of them. The sample lists fewer than 250,000 clones; under 90% were seen once. Sequencing used peripheral blood. The receptors come from an elderly woman with COVID-19, enrolled during active disease.

The chain uses TRBV28 and TRBJ2-7; D perhaps matches TRBD2 (6 bases). The CDR3 totals 14 residues. Per germline, CDR1 MDHEN and CDR2 SYDVKM. Trimming took 2 bases from V and 3 from J, leaving 11 bases between them. The CDR3 nucleotides are TGTGCCAGCAGTTTAGGAGGGGCGGACTACGAGCAGTACTTC. Translating it yields CASSLGGADYEQYF.

This chain's CDR3 is CASSVVPGLTEAFF. The DNA of the CDR3 is TGTGCCAGCAGCGTAGTTCCGGGTCTCACTGAAGCTTTCTTT. The gene calls are TRBV9 and TRBJ1-1; no clear D. Germline V lookup: CDR1 SGDLS, CDR2 YYNGEE. The CDR3 totals 14 residues. V lost 0 bases, J lost 4 bases, and 10 bases lay in between. Supplemented by reference TRBV9 and TRBJ1-1, the full variable domain reads DSGVTQTPKHLITATGQRVTLRCSPRSGDLSVYWYQQSLDQGLQFLIQYYNGEERAKGNILERFSAQQFPDLHSELNLSSLELGDSALYFCASSVVPGLTEAFFGQGTRLTVV.

J is TRBJ1-2 and V is TRBV7-9, with 7 bases that match TRBD1. The V and J ends lost 1 base and 5 bases, in that order; junction bases with no gene match: 7. CDR1 is SEHNR, CDR2 FQNEAQ, per germline (reference sequence). This CDR3 is 15 amino acids long. The CDR3 sequence is CASSLGGQGGYGYTF. The CDR3 region has the DNA TGTGCCAGCAGCTTAGGGGGCCAGGGGGGATATGGCTACACCTTC.

The V gene is TRBV27, the J gene TRBJ1-1; TRBD1 agrees at 8 bases. Germline V gene lookup returns CDR1 MNHEY and CDR2 SMNVEV (reference sequence). With V trimmed by 2 bases and J by 1 base, 0 bases remained unmatched. This CDR3 has 14 amino acids. CDR3 in amino acids: CASSLDRGNTEAFF. In nucleotides, the CDR3 is TGTGCCAGCAGTTTAGACAGGGGGAACACTGAAGCTTTCTTT.

The chain uses TRBV3-1 (or the pseudogene TRBV3-2) and TRBJ2-7, with 10 positions matching TRBD1. CDR1 is LGHDT, CDR2 YNNKEL, per germline (reference sequence). This CDR3 is 19 amino acids long. V dropped 6 bases and J dropped 6; count of bases not matched to a gene: 23. CDR3 in DNA: TGTGCCAGCAGTCCTTCCGACAGGGGGCGAAGACTAGCTCGATCCGAGCAGTACTTC. It codes for CASSPSDRGRRLARSEQYF.

The rearrangement uses TRBV28 and TRBJ2-3, with TRBD1 matching 12 bases. From germline, CDR1 is MDHEN and CDR2 SYDVKM. The CDR3 is made up of 18 amino acids. V trimming: 6 bases; J trimming: 2 bases; junction bases outside the gene matches: 12. CDR3 sequence (DNA): TGTGCCAGCAGCCAACAGGGACAGGGGGCCTATGCCACAGATACGCAGTATTTT. This encodes CASSQQGQGAYATDTQYF.

The rearrangement links TRBV3-1 (or the pseudogene TRBV3-2) to TRBJ2-2; TRBD1 matches at 7 bases. This CDR3 comprises 16 residues. V was pared by 0 bases and J by 13 bases, with 14 bases of the junction left unmatched. CDR1 is LGHDT and CDR2 is YNNKEL in the germline V gene (reference sequence). CDR3 sequence reads: CASSQEPISGYRGLFF. CDR3 DNA sequence: TGTGCCAGCAGCCAAGAACCTATCTCAGGCTACAGGGGGCTGTTTTTT.

This clone appeared a few times. V is TRBV28 and J is TRBJ1-5; TRBD1 might be the D (6 bases). V lost 3 bases and J lost 10, with 13 bases in between. From germline, CDR1 is MDHEN and CDR2 SYDVKM. The CDR3 contains 13 residues. For the CDR3, the DNA is TGTGCCAGCAGTTTGGCGGGGGGGGCTCCCCAGCATTTT. Its protein product is CASSLAGGAPQHF.

This clone has more than one count but fewer than ten. The CDR3 bases are TGTGCCAGTAGTACCTCCGGGACACTGAACACTGAAGCTTTCTTT. Encoded protein: CASSTSGTLNTEAFF. The gene calls are TRBV19 and TRBJ1-1; tentatively, D is TRBD1 (6 bases). CDR3 size: 15 residues. Trimming took off 4 bases at V and 0 bases at J, with 12 bases between the two ends. Germline V gene lookup returns CDR1 LNHDA and CDR2 SQIVND (reference sequence).

This clone was found once. The chain carries TRBV12-3 or TRBV12-4 and TRBJ1-2; 8 positions match TRBD1. The CDR3 consists of 13 residues. V lost 5 bases, J lost 13 bases, and 12 bases stayed unmatched. CDR3 sequence (DNA): TGTGCCAGCAGTCGTGGACAGGGCCGATATCGCACCTTC. As protein: CASSRGQGRYRTF.

The CDR3 region is CTSSQTEIANYGYTF. CDR3 coding DNA: TGCACCAGCAGCCAAACAGAAATCGCTAACTATGGCTACACCTTC. The chain recombines TRBV1 with TRBJ1-2; the table's D call, TRBD1, has no DNA check behind it. TRBV1 is a pseudogene segment. CDR3 length: 15 amino acids.

The rearrangement joins TRBV2 to TRBJ1-2; a possible D gene is TRBD1 (5 bases). CDR1 SNHLY and CDR2 FYNNEI come from the germline V gene. The CDR3 has 14 amino acids. V lost 2 bases and J 4 bases, leaving 11 bases between the germline ends. The CDR3 coding sequence is TGTGCCAGCAGTGAACAGGGAGGTCTCTATGGCTACACCTTC. This sequence encodes CASSEQGGLYGYTF.

The genes are TRBV6-5 and TRBJ2-3; 8 nucleotides agree with TRBD2. The V gene end was trimmed by 9 bases and the J gene end by 8 bases; junction bases not matched to a gene: 10. The germline CDR1 and CDR2 sequences are MNHEY and SVGAGI. This CDR3 contains 13 residues. The CDR3 region is CASRASGLGTQYF. CDR3 DNA: TGTGCCAGTCGGGCTAGCGGGCTCGGTACGCAGTATTTT.

V gene TRBV5-1 combines with J gene TRBJ2-1; 12 nucleotides align to TRBD2. The CDR3 consists of 15 residues. Germline V lookup: CDR1 SGHRS, CDR2 YFSETQ. The V segment lost 4 bases and the J segment 4 bases; nucleotides outside the gene matches: 3. The CDR3 protein is CASSGTSGSYNEQFF. The CDR3 DNA follows: TGCGCCAGCAGCGGGACTAGCGGGTCTTACAATGAGCAGTTCTTC.

The rearrangement uses TRBV4-3 and TRBJ2-3; 8 bases agree with TRBD2. The CDR3 is made up of 16 amino acids. The germline V gene has CDR1 LGHNA and CDR2 YSLEER. With 3 bases clipped from V and 1 base from J, the junction kept 6 bases outside the gene matches. DNA for the CDR3: TGCGCCAGCAGCCAGGGGCCAGCGGGGGGCACAGATACGCAGTATTTT. Residues: CASSQGPAGGTDTQYF.

This rearrangement joins TRBV19 to TRBJ1-2, with D perhaps TRBD1 (5 bases). With 7 bases removed from V and 5 bases from J, the gap between germline ends came to 26 bases. CDR3 length: 17 amino acids. CDR1 and CDR2 from the germline V gene are LNHDA and SQIVND (reference sequence). The CDR3 DNA reads TGTGCCAGTACCCGGGGGGATCAGACCTCTTACTTTTATGGCTACACCTTC. Encoded protein: CASTRGDQTSYFYGYTF.

The chain recombines TRBV29-1 with TRBJ1-2; the D gene is possibly TRBD1 (5 bases). Germline CDR1 reads SQVTM; CDR2 reads ANQGSEA. The V end lost 3 bases, the J end lost 11 bases, and 19 bases lay between the germline ends. The CDR3 extends over 13 amino acids. CDR3 amino acids: CSVDPTGPLGYTF. CDR3 nucleotides: TGCAGCGTTGACCCAACAGGCCCACTCGGTTACACCTTC. Variable domain in full (rest from reference TRBV29-1 and TRBJ1-2): SAVISQKPSRDICQRGTSLTIQCQVDSQVTMMFWYRQQPGQSLTLIATANQGSEATYESGFVIDKFPISRPNLTFSTLTVSNMSPEDSSIYLCSVDPTGPLGYTFGSGTRLTVV.

This clone has a handful of counts. This chain joins TRBV28 and TRBJ1-1; TRBD1 matches 10 bases. Germline V lookup: CDR1 MDHEN, CDR2 SYDVKM. This CDR3 has 14 amino acids. V lost 8 bases to trimming and J lost 4 bases; unmatched junction nucleotides: 7. The CDR3, as DNA: TGTGCCAGCGCGACAGGGGGCGAATTCACTGAAGCTTTCTTT. It is translated as CASATGGEFTEAFF.

The J gene is TRBJ1-6, the V gene TRBV6-6; 8 nucleotides match TRBD1. The V gene's germline CDR1 is MNHNY and CDR2 SVGAGI (reference sequence). V dropped 4 bases and J dropped 4; count of bases not matched to a gene: 6. The CDR3 is 16 amino acids. The CDR3 protein is CASSSQGAPYNSPLHF. CDR3 nucleotide sequence: TGTGCCAGCAGTTCCCAGGGGGCCCCTTATAATTCACCCCTCCACTTT.

This rearrangement joins TRBV6-5 to TRBJ2-6; tentatively, D is TRBD1 (6 bases). Germline V CDR1 and CDR2: MNHEY, SVGAGI. V shed 6 bases and J shed 4 bases, with 13 bases lying between them. This CDR3 region has 15 residues. In DNA, the CDR3 is TGTGCCAGCAGACCCACAGGGCTGGGGGCCAACGTCCTGACTTTC. Encoded protein: CASRPTGLGANVLTF.

The genes are TRBV7-2 and TRBJ1-6; D gene uncertain. This CDR3 has 13 amino acids. Trimming stripped 5 bases from V and 17 bases from J, with 19 bases between. Germline V CDR1 and CDR2: SGHTA, FQGNSA. In DNA, the CDR3 is TGTGCCAGCAGCGAGTCACTGATAACCGGGTTCCACTTT. This sequence encodes CASSESLITGFHF. Filled out from reference TRBV7-2 and TRBJ1-6, the complete variable domain reads GAGVSQSPSNKVTEKGKDVELRCDPISGHTALYWYRQSLGQGLEFLIYFQGNSAPDKSGLPSDRFSAERTGGSVSTLTIQRTQQEDSAVYLCASSESLITGFHFGNGTRLTVT.

The V and J genes are TRBV27 and TRBJ1-5; D perhaps matches TRBD1 (5 bases). Germline values: CDR1 MNHEY, CDR2 SMNVEV (reference sequence). CDR3 length equals 16 residues. The V and J ends lost 6 bases and 3 bases respectively, with 18 bases between them. This CDR3 is CASSRGSLGLNQPQHF. The CDR3 nucleotides read TGTGCCAGCAGCCGCGGGTCTCTGGGACTCAATCAGCCCCAGCATTTT.

The CDR3 here is CASNRGDYNEQFF. For the CDR3, the DNA is TGCGCCAGCAACCGGGGGGACTACAATGAGCAGTTCTTC. This rearrangement joins TRBV5-1 to TRBJ2-1; 7 positions agree with TRBD2. This CDR3 has 13 residues. The germline gives CDR1 SGHRS, CDR2 YFSETQ. V shed 6 bases, J shed 3 bases, and the junction held 3 bases outside the gene matches.